Shown below are 24 T cell receptor beta chains from a single sample sequenced in a study of OX40 agonist ivuxolimab in advanced cancers. Data came from immunoSEQ multiplex PCR; TCRdb stores just in-frame clones and leaves some out. This table holds tens of thousands of clones, around 90% found once. The input for sequencing was CD4+ or CD8+ T cells sorted from blood, taken in a trial of the OX40 agonist ivuxolimab. Every receptor here comes from an adult with an advanced solid tumor such as melanoma, head and neck, liver or kidney cancer.

The genes are TRBV6-1 and TRBJ2-1, with D perhaps assigned TRBD1 or TRBD2 (5 bases each). This CDR3 is 14 amino acids long. The germline V gene encodes CDR1 MNHNS and CDR2 SASEGT. V was shortened by 7 bases and J by 6 bases, with 16 bases between the two germline ends. Here the CDR3 reads CASNRGRVPNEQFF. The CDR3, as DNA: TGTGCCAGCAATCGGGGCAGGGTCCCCAATGAGCAGTTCTTC.

The chain couples TRBV28 to TRBJ1-1; D is perhaps TRBD1 (5 bases). CDR3 size: 14 residues. Germline assignment: CDR1 MDHEN and CDR2 SYDVKM. V was trimmed by 6 bases and J by 5 bases, leaving 16 bases between them. The CDR3 nucleotides read TGTGCCAGCAGCGCCGGGGATCGGGGGACTGAAGCTTTCTTT. Protein: CASSAGDRGTEAFF. Complete variable domain (other parts from reference TRBV28 and TRBJ1-1): DVKVTQSSRYLVKRTGEKVFLECVQDMDHENMFWYRQDPGLGLRLIYFSYDVKMKEKGDIPEGYSVSREKKERFSLILESASTNQTSMYLCASSAGDRGTEAFFGQGTRLTVV.

The chain links TRBV7-2 to TRBJ2-7, with TRBD2 identical over 13 bases. This CDR3 has 16 amino acids. Per germline, CDR1 SGHTA and CDR2 FQGNSA. Germline trimming cut 5 bases from V and 6 bases from J; bases unmatched to any gene: 10. CDR3 residues: CASSPAPGLAGAEQYF. In nucleotides, the CDR3 is TGTGCCAGCAGCCCCGCCCCTGGACTAGCGGGAGCCGAGCAGTACTTC.

V gene TRBV6-4 combines with J gene TRBJ2-1; 7 positions agree with TRBD1. The CDR3 covers 15 residues. Trimming at V came to 6 bases and at J to 9 bases, leaving 14 bases not matched to a gene. Looked up from germline, CDR1 is MRHNA and CDR2 is SNTAGT. CDR3 coding DNA: TGTGCCAGCAGGGAGAATACAGGGGTGGCGGGTGAGCAGTTCTTC. Protein: CASRENTGVAGEQFF.

This sequence joins TRBV6-4 and TRBJ1-2; D perhaps matches TRBD1 (6 bases). This CDR3 is 14 amino acids long. V lost 2 bases and J 8 bases, leaving 15 bases between the germline ends. Germline V gene data show CDR1 as MRHNA and CDR2 as SNTAGT. This CDR3 reads CASSDGDRGGGYTF. The CDR3 DNA follows: TGTGCCAGCAGTGACGGGGACCGAGGGGGAGGCTACACCTTC.

The rearrangement joins TRBV5-1 to TRBJ1-2; weak D call: TRBD1 (6 bases). CDR1 is SGHRS and CDR2 is YFSETQ in the germline V gene. This CDR3 region has 20 residues. Trimming took 0 bases from V and 0 from J, leaving 24 bases between them. The CDR3 region has the DNA TGCGCCAGCAGCTTGGAAGGGGGGGGCGCCCTGAAGAGGCCTAACTATGGCTACACCTTC. As protein: CASSLEGGGALKRPNYGYTF.

This clone appeared once. The V call is TRBV2, the J call TRBJ2-2; 11 bases line up with TRBD2. Trimming at V came to 6 bases and at J to 7 bases, leaving 10 bases not matched to a gene. The CDR3 is 16 residues long. The germline V gene has CDR1 SNHLY and CDR2 FYNNEI. The CDR3 bases are TGTGCCAGCAGCTTCACTAGCGGGAGTAATGGCGGGGAGCTGTTTTTT. This sequence encodes CASSFTSGSNGGELFF. Full variable domain (remainder filled in from reference TRBV2 and TRBJ2-2): EPEVTQTPSHQVTQMGQEVILRCVPISNHLYFYWYRQILGQKVEFLVSFYNNEISEKSEIFDDQFSVERPDGSNFTLKIRSTKLEDSAMYFCASSFTSGSNGGELFFGEGSRLTVL.

V and J are TRBV19 and TRBJ1-2, with a possible D match to TRBD1 (5 bases). The CDR3 covers 16 residues. Trimming took 7 bases from V and 1 from J, leaving 19 bases between them. Germline V gene data show CDR1 as LNHDA and CDR2 as SQIVND (reference sequence). CDR3: CASNSRDGTLNYGYTF. The CDR3 DNA sequence: TGTGCCAGTAACTCTCGGGACGGAACTCTTAACTATGGCTACACCTTC.

V and J are TRBV5-8 and TRBJ1-3; perhaps TRBD1 as D (5 bases). This CDR3 has 16 amino acids. Trimming shortened V by 0 bases and J by 4 bases, and 14 bases separated the two germline ends. Germline CDR1 SGHTS, CDR2 YDEGEE. The CDR3 reads CASSLEGFGTGNTIYF. CDR3 DNA sequence: TGTGCCAGCAGCTTGGAGGGGTTTGGAACAGGAAACACCATATATTTT.

The chain uses TRBV25-1 and TRBJ2-1, with 10 bases lining up with TRBD2. CDR3 length equals 15 residues. J lost 9 bases, V lost 8 bases, and 13 bases had no gene match. CDR1 and CDR2 from the germline V gene are MGHDK and SYGVNS. The CDR3 spells CASGQAGGPRGEQFF. The CDR3 bases are TGTGCCAGCGGGCAAGCGGGAGGGCCCCGGGGTGAGCAGTTCTTC. The variable domain in full, with the rest retrieved from reference TRBV25-1 and TRBJ2-1, is EADIYQTPRYLVIGTGKKITLECSQTMGHDKMYWYQQDPGMELHLIHYSYGVNSTEKGDLSSESTVSRIRTEHFPLTLESARPSHTSQYLCASGQAGGPRGEQFFGPGTRLTVL.

The chain carries TRBV5-1 and TRBJ2-2; TRBD1 matches at 7 bases. The J segment lost 3 bases and the V segment lost 2 bases, leaving 1 base of the junction unmatched. The CDR3 contains 14 residues. Germline V gene sequence: CDR1 SGHRS, CDR2 YFSETQ. The CDR3 here is CASSFQGDTGELFF. CDR3 coding DNA: TGCGCCAGCAGCTTCCAGGGGGACACCGGGGAGCTGTTTTTT.

V usage is TRBV11-2 and J usage is TRBJ2-1; D is tentatively TRBD1 or TRBD2 (6 bases each). The germline CDR1 and CDR2 sequences are SGHAT and FQNNGV. With 4 bases removed from V and 2 bases from J, the gap between germline ends came to 12 bases. The CDR3 has 15 residues. The CDR3 is CASSWGATAYNEQFF. CDR3 sequence (DNA): TGTGCCAGCAGCTGGGGGGCTACCGCCTACAATGAGCAGTTCTTC.

This sequence joins TRBV27 and TRBJ1-1, with a possible D match to TRBD1 (5 bases). V was trimmed by 2 bases and J by 2 bases, leaving 15 bases between them. The CDR3 has 16 amino acids. The germline gives CDR1 MNHEY, CDR2 SMNVEV (reference sequence). As DNA, the CDR3 is TGTGCCAGCAGTTTAAGACAGAGTACTATAAACACTGAAGCTTTCTTT. Protein product: CASSLRQSTINTEAFF.

This clone has just a few counts. The same CDR3 can be traced to other DNA sequences in this sample. The V and J genes are TRBV2 and TRBJ1-5; D possibly corresponds to TRBD1 (6 bases). The ends were cut back, 3 bases at V and 1 base at J, with 7 bases in the middle. The CDR3 is made up of 14 amino acids. Germline V gene sequence: CDR1 SNHLY, CDR2 FYNNEI. The DNA of the CDR3 is TGTGCCAGCAGTGACAGGGGAAGCAATCAGCCCCAGCATTTT. Translation: CASSDRGSNQPQHF.

This clone was counted between two and nine times. V is TRBV4-1 and J is TRBJ1-4; TRBD1 matches 7 bases. V lost 4 bases, J lost 5 bases, and 13 bases stayed unmatched. Germline V lookup: CDR1 MGHRA, CDR2 YSYEKL. The CDR3 is 17 residues long. The DNA of the CDR3 is TGCGCCAGCAGCCGGGGGGACGGAGGGGGCTTAAATGAAAAACTGTTTTTT. It translates to CASSRGDGGGLNEKLFF.

The J gene is TRBJ2-7, the V gene TRBV5-5, with TRBD2 matching 9 bases. The CDR3 loop spans 14 amino acids. V lost 2 bases to trimming and J lost 4 bases; unmatched junction nucleotides: 4. CDR1 and CDR2 (germline): SGHKS, YYEKEE (reference sequence). CDR3 amino acids: CASSFSSGSYEQYF. CDR3 in DNA: TGTGCCAGCAGCTTTAGTAGCGGGAGTTACGAGCAGTACTTC. The full variable domain, with the rest looked up from reference TRBV5-5 and TRBJ2-7, is DAGVTQSPTHLIKTRGQQVTLRCSPISGHKSVSWYQQVLGQGPQFIFQYYEKEERGRGNFPDRFSARQFPNYSSELNVNALLLGDSALYLCASSFSSGSYEQYFGPGTRLTVT.

The genes are TRBV19 and TRBJ1-4; D is undetermined. Germline assignment: CDR1 LNHDA and CDR2 SQIVND (reference sequence). V was cut by 3 bases and J by 0 bases, with 8 bases left in between. The CDR3 has 15 amino acids. This chain's CDR3 is CASSISGATNEKLFF. The DNA of the CDR3 is TGTGCCAGTAGTATTTCCGGTGCAACTAATGAAAAACTGTTTTTT.

V gene TRBV5-1 combines with J gene TRBJ2-7; TRBD2 aligns across 7 bases. Losses at the gene ends were 0 bases for V and 6 bases for J; bases not matched to a gene: 6. The germline V gene has CDR1 SGHRS and CDR2 YFSETQ. The CDR3 totals 14 residues. The CDR3 coding sequence is TGCGCCAGCAGCTTGGAGAGGGAGGGTCTCGAGCAGTACTTC. Its translation is CASSLEREGLEQYF.

The rearrangement uses TRBV18 and TRBJ2-7; D is possibly TRBD2 (6 bases). V gave up 1 base and J gave up 6 bases, with 10 bases separating them. CDR1 is KGHSH, CDR2 LQKENI, per germline. The CDR3 totals 13 residues. The CDR3, as DNA: TGTGCCAGCTCACCACTAGGGACTTCCGAGCAGTACTTC. Amino acids: CASSPLGTSEQYF.

The rearrangement links TRBV25-1 to TRBJ1-2, with D possibly matching TRBD1 (5 bases). CDR1 is MGHDK and CDR2 is SYGVNS in the germline V gene. This CDR3 is 15 amino acids long. Trimming took off 1 base at V and 8 bases at J, with 17 bases between the two ends. CDR3 bases: TGTGCCAGCAGTGAATCTTCGGGACCCCGAGACGGCTACACCTTC. Its translation is CASSESSGPRDGYTF.

The chain couples TRBV29-1 to TRBJ2-7, with 8 positions matching TRBD1. The CDR3 length is 15 residues. Germline CDR1 is SQVTM and CDR2 is ANQGSEA. J lost 4 bases, V lost 0 bases, and 8 bases had no gene match. CDR3 sequence: CSVEDSPTGGYEQYF. For the CDR3, the DNA is TGCAGCGTTGAAGATTCCCCCACAGGGGGATACGAGCAGTACTTC.

The chain couples TRBV30 to TRBJ2-3; a possible D gene is TRBD1 (5 bases). V lost 2 bases, J lost 0 bases, and 6 bases lay in between. The CDR3 sequence is 13 residues long. Germline lookup yields CDR1 GTSNPN and CDR2 SVGIG (reference sequence). The CDR3 bases are TGTGCCTGGAGTCAGGGAAGCACAGATACGCAGTATTTT. Translating gives CAWSQGSTDTQYF. Full variable domain (missing parts from reference TRBV30 and TRBJ2-3): SQTIHQWPATLVQPVGSPLSLECTVEGTSNPNLYWYRQAAGRGLQLLFYSVGIGQISSEVPQNLSASRPQDRQFILSSKKLLLSDSGFYLCAWSQGSTDTQYFGPGTRLTVL.

The J gene is TRBJ2-7, the V gene TRBV7-2; no definite D call. This CDR3 is 13 amino acids long. CDR1 is SGHTA and CDR2 is FQGNSA in the germline V gene. Trimming cost V 1 base and J 7 bases, with 11 bases left between them. Here the CDR3 DNA reads TGTGCCAGCAGCTTAGATTGGTCATCAGAGCAGTACTTC. Translated, it gives CASSLDWSSEQYF.

The chain couples TRBV19 to TRBJ1-2; TRBD1 is a possible D gene (5 bases). CDR1 is LNHDA, CDR2 SQIVND, per germline (reference sequence). The CDR3 is 18 amino acids. Trimming left V 2 bases short and J 0 bases short, with 19 bases between. The CDR3 DNA is TGTGCCAGTAGTATAAGTCCCGGGGCCTCATTGTCTAACTATGGCTACACCTTC. Translating it yields CASSISPGASLSNYGYTF.